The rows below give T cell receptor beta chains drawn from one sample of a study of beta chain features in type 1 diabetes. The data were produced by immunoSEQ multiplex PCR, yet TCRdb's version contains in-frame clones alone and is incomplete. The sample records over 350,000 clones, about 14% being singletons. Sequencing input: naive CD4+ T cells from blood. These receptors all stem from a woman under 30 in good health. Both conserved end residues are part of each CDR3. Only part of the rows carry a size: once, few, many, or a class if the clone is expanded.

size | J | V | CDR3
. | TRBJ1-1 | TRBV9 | CASSAHMGVNTEAFF
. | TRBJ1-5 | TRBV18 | CASSPGTGGQHQPQHF
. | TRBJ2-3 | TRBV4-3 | CASSPRLAGVTDTQYF
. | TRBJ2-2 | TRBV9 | CASSEGLAGMIGELFF
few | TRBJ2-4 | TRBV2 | CASSLQGKEGKNIQYF
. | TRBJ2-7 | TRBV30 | CAWSVGGRHDEQYF
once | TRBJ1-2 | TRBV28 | CASRSEGGALNYGYTF
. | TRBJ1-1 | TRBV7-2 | CASSARAGVLNTEAFF
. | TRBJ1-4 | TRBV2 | CASSERRAWEKLFF
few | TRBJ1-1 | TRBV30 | CAWSPTGGTEAFF
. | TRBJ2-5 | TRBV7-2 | CASSPGLAVETQYF
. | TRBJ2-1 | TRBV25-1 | CASSESRGVNEQFF
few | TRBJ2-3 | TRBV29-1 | CSVRGDRVTDTQYF
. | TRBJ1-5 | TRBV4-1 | CASSQAGGNQPQHF
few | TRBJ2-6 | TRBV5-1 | CASSLDPSPGANVLTF
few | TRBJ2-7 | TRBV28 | CASSWGPAYEQYF
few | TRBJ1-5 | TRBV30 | CAWSVGGTANQPQHF
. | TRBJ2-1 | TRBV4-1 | CASSQDGVAGGPYEQFF
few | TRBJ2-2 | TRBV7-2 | CASTARFGNTGELFF
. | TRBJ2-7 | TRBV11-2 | CAISASGTSNEHEQYF
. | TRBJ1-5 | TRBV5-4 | CASSLGGGNQPQHF
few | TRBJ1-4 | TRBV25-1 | CASSRGANEKLFF
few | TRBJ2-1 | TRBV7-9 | CAAGKPGLVYNEQFF
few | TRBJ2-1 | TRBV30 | CAWTGRNEQFF
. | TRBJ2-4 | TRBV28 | CASSLIGQEKNIQYF
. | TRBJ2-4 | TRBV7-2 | CASNRPGIGKNIQYF
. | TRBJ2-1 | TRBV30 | CAWRGTSGIYGEQFF
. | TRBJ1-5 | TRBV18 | CASSTRSGERNQPQHF
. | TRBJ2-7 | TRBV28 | CASSSRDRENF
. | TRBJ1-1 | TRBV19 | CASSRQMNTEAFF
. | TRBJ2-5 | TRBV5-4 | CARGVLAGEETQYF